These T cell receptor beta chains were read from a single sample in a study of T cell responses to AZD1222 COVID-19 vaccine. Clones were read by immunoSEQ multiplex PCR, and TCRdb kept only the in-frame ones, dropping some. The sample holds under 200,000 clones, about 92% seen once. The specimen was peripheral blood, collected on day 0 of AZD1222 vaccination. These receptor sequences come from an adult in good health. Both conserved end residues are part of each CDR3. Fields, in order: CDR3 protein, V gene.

CDR3aa: CASSTRDNNEQFF
v_gene: TRBV6-4

CDR3aa: CAWSVLIYQAPTEAFF
v_gene: TRBV30

CDR3aa: CASSDRTNQPQHF
v_gene: TRBV5-8

CDR3aa: CASSPETGIYEQYF
v_gene: TRBV4-2

CDR3aa: CASSVGSVLDYGYTF
v_gene: TRBV9

CDR3aa: CSVGRAGVHNEQFF
v_gene: TRBV29-1

CDR3aa: CASSLNSATNEKLFF
v_gene: TRBV7-9

CDR3aa: CASSPGGPNEKLFF
v_gene: TRBV5-1

CDR3aa: CASSLGGYSNQPQHF
v_gene: TRBV5-4

CDR3aa: CATAPNAAAGEKLFF
v_gene: TRBV15

CDR3aa: CASSQVGAGAVAGELFF
v_gene: TRBV4-2

CDR3aa: CASSLASPAGANEQFF
v_gene: TRBV5-1

CDR3aa: CASSKTSGEETQYF
v_gene: TRBV6-5

CDR3aa: CASNSGVGYTF
v_gene: TRBV19

CDR3aa: CASRGAGTGNTIYF
v_gene: TRBV19

CDR3aa: CAISEPPGAQHF
v_gene: TRBV10-3

CDR3aa: CASRDRQGSNTEAFF
v_gene: TRBV7-9

CDR3aa: CASSFARGPFDTQYF
v_gene: TRBV6-5

CDR3aa: CASSPRGAGGLTNTGELFF
v_gene: TRBV3-1/TRBV3-2

CDR3aa: CASSPRGGAGANVLTF
v_gene: TRBV7-6

CDR3aa: CASSFKGTDTQYF
v_gene: TRBV5-8

CDR3aa: CASAFLGSSYEQYF
v_gene: TRBV27

CDR3aa: CAGQSLGRGYEQYF
v_gene: TRBV21-1

CDR3aa: CASGPGLASTDTQYF
v_gene: TRBV3-1/TRBV3-2

CDR3aa: CASSKTGAYEQYF
v_gene: TRBV19

CDR3aa: CASSTGTSFYEQYF
v_gene: TRBV5-1

CDR3aa: CATSDSNQPQHF
v_gene: TRBV24-1

CDR3aa: CASSLGMTSGSTDTQYF
v_gene: TRBV11-3